A single sample gave rise to the 32 T cell receptor beta chains below, sequenced in a study of T cell responses to AZD1222 COVID-19 vaccine. Here immunoSEQ multiplex PCR was the method, and the copy in TCRdb shows in-frame clones only, minus some. Of 95,000 to 150,000 clones listed, less than 90% are singletons. Sample: peripheral blood, taken on day 0 of AZD1222 vaccination. These receptors were collected from an adult in good health.

The J gene is TRBJ1-1, the V gene TRBV11-3; D is uncertain. The CDR3 totals 13 residues. Germline-derived CDR1 and CDR2 are SGHNT and YENEEA. With 2 bases removed from V and 1 base from J, the gap between germline ends came to 5 bases. CDR3 in DNA: TGTGCCAGCAGCTTAAGGGAGAACACTGAAGCTTTCTTT. Translation gives CASSLRENTEAFF. The full variable domain, with the rest looked up from reference TRBV11-3 and TRBJ1-1, is EAGVVQSPRYKIIEKKQPVAFWCNPISGHNTLYWYLQNLGQGPELLIRYENEEAVDDSQLPKDRFSAERLKGVDSTLKIQPAELGDSAVYLCASSLRENTEAFFGQGTRLTVV.

The V call is TRBV2, the J call TRBJ2-2; no clear D gene. This CDR3 region has 14 residues. Germline-derived CDR1 and CDR2 are SNHLY and FYNNEI. V was cut by 6 bases and J by 6 bases, with 14 bases left in between. The CDR3 region is CASSFTPWAGELFF. DNA for the CDR3: TGTGCCAGCAGCTTCACGCCGTGGGCCGGGGAGCTGTTTTTT.

This chain joins TRBV5-4 and TRBJ2-7; D gene uncertain. The CDR3 consists of 13 residues. Germline V gene sequence: CDR1 SGHNT, CDR2 YYREEE (reference sequence). Trimming left V 6 bases short and J 0 bases short, with 10 bases between. CDR3 sequence: CASKSRTSYEQYF. The CDR3 nucleotides read TGTGCCAGCAAAAGTCGGACCTCCTACGAGCAGTACTTC.

This chain's CDR3 is CASSLGRGQYF. CDR3 DNA sequence: TGTGCCAGCAGTTTAGGGCGCGGGCAGTACTTC. The genes are TRBV28 and TRBJ2-7; D is undetermined. CDR3 size: 11 residues. V was pared by 2 bases and J by 9 bases, with 8 bases between. The germline V gene encodes CDR1 MDHEN and CDR2 SYDVKM. Complete variable domain (other parts from reference TRBV28 and TRBJ2-7): DVKVTQSSRYLVKRTGEKVFLECVQDMDHENMFWYRQDPGLGLRLIYFSYDVKMKEKGDIPEGYSVSREKKERFSLILESASTNQTSMYLCASSLGRGQYFGPGTRLTVT.

This chain links TRBV5-8 with TRBJ2-3, with D perhaps matching TRBD1 (5 bases). V shed 3 bases and J shed 7 bases, with 21 bases lying between them. This CDR3 is built from 16 residues. CDR1 SGHTS and CDR2 YDEGEE come from the germline V gene. The CDR3 coding sequence is TGTGCCAGCAGCTGGACCCCCGGGCAGGGTAGATATACGCAGTATTTT. Translated: CASSWTPGQGRYTQYF.

The chain recombines TRBV7-9 with TRBJ1-1; weak D call: TRBD1 (5 bases). CDR1 is SEHNR, CDR2 FQNEAQ, per germline (reference sequence). The V gene lost 4 bases and the J gene lost 7 bases, with 22 bases spanning the gap. This CDR3 spans 16 amino acids. CDR3: CASSSPTRAKEDEAFF. In DNA, the CDR3 is TGTGCCAGCAGCTCCCCGACCAGGGCAAAGGAGGATGAAGCTTTCTTT. Together with reference TRBV7-9 and TRBJ1-1, the CDR3 gives the full variable domain: DTGVSQNPRHKITKRGQNVTFRCDPISEHNRLYWYRQTLGQGPEFLTYFQNEAQLEKSRLLSDRFSAERPKGSFSTLEIQRTEQGDSAMYLCASSSPTRAKEDEAFFGQGTRLTVV.

The chain employs TRBV7-9 and TRBJ2-3; TRBD2 matches 7 bases. This CDR3 comprises 15 residues. The germline V gene has CDR1 SEHNR and CDR2 FQNEAQ (reference sequence). Trimming took 6 bases from V and 1 from J; bases not matched to a gene: 7. CDR3 region: CASSSGGRGTDTQYF. CDR3 nucleotide sequence: TGTGCCAGCAGTTCGGGGGGTCGGGGCACAGATACGCAGTATTTT.

The V and J genes are TRBV11-2 and TRBJ2-1, with no clear D. Trimming removed 4 bases from V and 6 bases from J, with 7 bases in between. Germline loops: CDR1 SGHAT, CDR2 FQNNGV. The CDR3 extends over 12 amino acids. Here the CDR3 DNA reads TGTGCCAGCAGCTCGCGAGGCAATGAGCAGTTCTTC. Encoded protein: CASSSRGNEQFF. The entire variable domain, with the rest obtained from reference TRBV11-2 and TRBJ2-1, is as follows: EAGVAQSPRYKIIEKRQSVAFWCNPISGHATLYWYQQILGQGPKLLIQFQNNGVVDDSQLPKDRFSAERLKGVDSTLKIQPAKLEDSAVYLCASSSRGNEQFFGPGTRLTVL.

Notes on this clone: The DNA is omitted, as the CDR3 cannot be located on it reliably, and the CDR3 follows TCRdb's listing. This chain connects TRBV19 to TRBJ1-2; the DNA was not compared with TRBD1, the D call given in the table. Germline V gene sequence: CDR1 LNHDA, CDR2 SQIVND (reference sequence). The CDR3 spans 14 residues, counting both ends. CDR3 protein: CASTSDRGKYGYTF.

The chain carries TRBV2 and TRBJ1-5; D is ambiguous. Trimming cost V 6 bases and J 0 bases, with 9 bases left between them. The CDR3 length is 14 residues. Germline CDR1 SNHLY, CDR2 FYNNEI. The CDR3, as DNA: TGTGCCAGCAGGCCCGGGCATAGCAATCAGCCCCAGCATTTT. Its translation is CASRPGHSNQPQHF.

J is TRBJ1-4 and V is TRBV29-1, with a possible D match to TRBD1 (6 bases). Looked up from germline, CDR1 is SQVTM and CDR2 is ANQGSEA. V was clipped by 4 bases and J by 4 bases, with 13 bases between them. The CDR3 runs 14 residues. CDR3 DNA: TGCAGCGTTGTTGGGGGCAGGTTTAATGAAAAACTGTTTTTT. Its translation is CSVVGGRFNEKLFF. The full variable domain, its missing parts supplied by reference TRBV29-1 and TRBJ1-4, is SAVISQKPSRDICQRGTSLTIQCQVDSQVTMMFWYRQQPGQSLTLIATANQGSEATYESGFVIDKFPISRPNLTFSTLTVSNMSPEDSSIYLCSVVGGRFNEKLFFGSGTQLSVL.

This chain uses TRBV5-6 with TRBJ1-1; no definite D call. With 4 bases removed from V and 0 bases from J, the gap between germline ends came to 7 bases. The germline CDR1 and CDR2 sequences are SGHDT and YYEEEE. The CDR3 is 13 residues long. Written as DNA, the CDR3 is TGTGCCAGCAGCCCAGACATGAACACTGAAGCTTTCTTT. Its translation: CASSPDMNTEAFF. Using reference TRBV5-6 and TRBJ1-1 for the parts outside the CDR3, the full variable domain is DAGVTQSPTHLIKTRGQQVTLRCSPKSGHDTVSWYQQALGQGPQFIFQYYEEEERQRGNFPDRFSGHQFPNYSSELNVNALLLGDSALYLCASSPDMNTEAFFGQGTRLTVV.

The chain uses TRBV7-2 and TRBJ2-5; 9 positions agree with TRBD2. CDR1 and CDR2 from the germline V gene are SGHTA and FQGNSA. The CDR3 runs 15 residues. J lost 5 bases, V lost 0 bases, and 4 bases had no gene match. CDR3 sequence: CASSLARGGAETQYF. For the CDR3, the DNA is TGTGCCAGCAGCTTAGCACGCGGGGGGGCCGAGACCCAGTACTTC.

The chain couples TRBV28 to TRBJ2-3; D is unclear. V was shortened by 6 bases and J by 2 bases, with 6 bases between the two germline ends. This CDR3 comprises 12 residues. Germline-derived CDR1 and CDR2 are MDHEN and SYDVKM. The CDR3 spells CASSRYTDTQYF. CDR3 in DNA: TGTGCCAGCAGCCGTTACACAGATACGCAGTATTTT.

This chain links TRBV6-5 with TRBJ1-1, with D maybe TRBD1 (5 bases). Looked up from germline, CDR1 is MNHEY and CDR2 is SVGAGI. Between the trimmed V and J ends, which lost 2 bases and 5 bases, there was a span of 9 bases. There are 13 residues in the CDR3. The CDR3 DNA reads TGTGCCAGCAGTTACCAGGGAGGAACTGAAGCTTTCTTT. Translating it yields CASSYQGGTEAFF.

The chain joins TRBV7-2 to TRBJ1-2, with 9 bases identical to TRBD1. The CDR3 sequence is 17 residues long. Losses at the gene ends were 1 base for V and 4 bases for J; bases not matched to a gene: 10. Germline CDR1 SGHTA, CDR2 FQGNSA. The CDR3 DNA sequence: TGTGCCAGCAGCTTAGTTGCCGGGACAGGGATTCCCTATGGCTACACCTTC. Translated: CASSLVAGTGIPYGYTF.

The rearrangement links TRBV10-3 to TRBJ2-7, with D unresolved. Trimming shortened V by 7 bases and J by 7 bases, and 17 bases separated the two germline ends. Germline lookup yields CDR1 ENHRY and CDR2 SYGVKD. The CDR3 loop spans 13 amino acids. The CDR3 nucleotides are TGTGCCATCATGGGGAATGGGGTGGGAGAGCAGTACTTC. Amino acids: CAIMGNGVGEQYF.

V gene TRBV9 combines with J gene TRBJ2-3, with 11 bases that match TRBD2. The germline V gene has CDR1 SGDLS and CDR2 YYNGEE. The CDR3 has 15 residues. Germline trimming cut 7 bases from V and 3 bases from J; bases unmatched to any gene: 7. The CDR3 DNA sequence: TGTGCCAGCGCCCTAGCGGGAGGAGGGACAGATACGCAGTATTTT. Translating it yields CASALAGGGTDTQYF.

The chain joins TRBV5-8 to TRBJ2-7; 8 positions agree with TRBD1. Germline lookup yields CDR1 SGHTS and CDR2 YDEGEE. The CDR3 is 14 amino acids. J lost 7 bases, V lost 5 bases, and 11 bases had no gene match. CDR3 sequence (DNA): TGTGCCAGCAGTTATACCGCAGGGGGCCTGGAGCAGTACTTC. Its protein product is CASSYTAGGLEQYF.

V usage is TRBV28 and J usage is TRBJ2-7; 11 bases are shared with TRBD2. The CDR3 extends over 12 amino acids. V was clipped by 6 bases and J by 9 bases; unmatched bases: 4. Looked up from germline, CDR1 is MDHEN and CDR2 is SYDVKM. The DNA of the CDR3 is TGTGCCAGCAGGACTAGCGGGGACATGCAGTACTTC. Encoded protein: CASRTSGDMQYF.

V gene TRBV11-2 combines with J gene TRBJ1-2, with no clear D. The CDR3 has 15 residues. Germline CDR1 reads SGHAT; CDR2 reads FQNNGV. Trimming shortened V by 0 bases and J by 7 bases, and 15 bases separated the two germline ends. In nucleotides, the CDR3 is TGTGCCAGCAGCTTAGACCCGGACGGGGTCCGTGGCTACACCTTC. Translated: CASSLDPDGVRGYTF.

The genes are TRBV11-3 and TRBJ2-1; tentatively, D is TRBD1 or TRBD2 (5 bases each). The germline V gene has CDR1 SGHNT and CDR2 YENEEA. V shed 1 base and J shed 7 bases, with 11 bases lying between them. CDR3 length equals 14 residues. CDR3 amino acids: CASSLGGVRNEQFF. CDR3 nucleotides: TGTGCCAGCAGCTTAGGAGGGGTTAGAAATGAGCAGTTCTTC.

This chain links TRBV2 with TRBJ2-1; no firm D call. The CDR3 runs to 16 residues. V shed 4 bases and J shed 4 bases, with 17 bases lying between them. The V gene's germline CDR1 is SNHLY and CDR2 FYNNEI. The DNA of the CDR3 is TGTGCCAGCAGTGCTACCCTGGGATGGCGGTACAATGAGCAGTTCTTC. It yields the protein CASSATLGWRYNEQFF.

The rearrangement links TRBV5-4 to TRBJ2-3; maybe TRBD2 (6 bases). The germline V gene has CDR1 SGHNT and CDR2 YYREEE (reference sequence). The CDR3 contains 16 residues. Deletions cut 5 bases from V and 0 bases from J, with 16 bases between. Here the CDR3 DNA reads TGTGCCAGCAGACCCGCGGGGCTGCCTAGCACAGATACGCAGTATTTT. It encodes CASRPAGLPSTDTQYF.

The CDR3 loop is CATSGDRQGRSYEQYF. The CDR3 DNA is TGTGCCACCAGCGGGGACCGACAGGGGCGCTCCTACGAGCAGTACTTC. The chain links TRBV15 to TRBJ2-7, with 8 bases identical to TRBD1. Germline V gene lookup returns CDR1 LNHNV and CDR2 YYDKDF (reference sequence). V trimming: 5 bases; J trimming: 0 bases; junction bases outside the gene matches: 9. The CDR3 consists of 16 residues.

This chain uses TRBV5-1 with TRBJ2-7, with D unclear. Germline CDR1 reads SGHRS; CDR2 reads YFSETQ. CDR3 length: 14 residues. The ends were cut back, 0 bases at V and 1 base at J, with 8 bases in the middle. The CDR3 is CASSLGAESYEQYF. CDR3 nucleotides: TGCGCCAGCAGCTTGGGCGCAGAGTCCTACGAGCAGTACTTC. The complete variable domain, with remaining parts taken from reference TRBV5-1 and TRBJ2-7, reads KAGVTQTPRYLIKTRGQQVTLSCSPISGHRSVSWYQQTPGQGLQFLFEYFSETQRNKGNFPGRFSGRQFSNSRSEMNVSTLELGDSALYLCASSLGAESYEQYFGPGTRLTVT.

The chain carries TRBV4-1 and TRBJ1-4; 8 bases fit TRBD1. The V segment lost 0 bases and the J segment 8 bases; nucleotides outside the gene matches: 2. This CDR3 has 14 residues. Germline lookup yields CDR1 MGHRA and CDR2 YSYEKL. This chain's CDR3 is CASSQDRGQEKLFF. CDR3 bases: TGCGCCAGCAGCCAAGACAGGGGGCAAGAAAAACTGTTTTTT.

The chain links TRBV28 to TRBJ2-1, with D unresolved. V was pared by 5 bases and J by 8 bases, with 19 bases between. The CDR3 extends over 15 amino acids. CDR1 and CDR2 (germline): MDHEN, SYDVKM. The CDR3: CASSTPVTREDEQFF. CDR3 nucleotide sequence: TGTGCCAGCAGTACCCCAGTGACTCGCGAGGATGAGCAGTTCTTC.

The chain employs TRBV2 and TRBJ1-2, with D perhaps TRBD1 (5 bases). V was clipped by 4 bases and J by 5 bases, with 17 bases between them. Per the germline V gene, CDR1 is SNHLY and CDR2 is FYNNEI. This CDR3 is built from 15 residues. Here the CDR3 reads CASSAWTPRGYGYTF. The CDR3 DNA sequence: TGTGCCAGCAGTGCATGGACCCCTCGGGGGTATGGCTACACCTTC. The full variable domain, in which reference TRBV2 and TRBJ1-2 provide the parts outside the CDR3, is EPEVTQTPSHQVTQMGQEVILRCVPISNHLYFYWYRQILGQKVEFLVSFYNNEISEKSEIFDDQFSVERPDGSNFTLKIRSTKLEDSAMYFCASSAWTPRGYGYTFGSGTRLTVV.

The chain recombines TRBV6-1 with TRBJ2-7, with D tentatively TRBD1 or TRBD2 (6 bases each). Germline V gene sequence: CDR1 MNHNS, CDR2 SASEGT. The CDR3 is 15 residues long. The V gene lost 1 base and the J gene lost 10 bases, with 20 bases spanning the gap. CDR3 region: CASSEESMSGATQYF. Written as DNA, the CDR3 is TGTGCCAGCAGTGAAGAATCTATGTCGGGGGCTACTCAGTACTTC.

This clone has a single count. The gene calls are TRBV7-9 and TRBJ1-5, with D perhaps matching TRBD1 (6 bases). Germline V lookup: CDR1 SEHNR, CDR2 FQNEAQ (reference sequence). The CDR3 loop spans 14 amino acids. Trimming pared 5 bases from V and 2 bases from J, leaving 10 bases between. CDR3 sequence reads: CASSGQSGNQPQHF. The CDR3 bases are TGTGCCAGCAGCGGACAGAGCGGCAATCAGCCCCAGCATTTT.

This chain joins TRBV7-8 and TRBJ2-7; D unresolved. Trimming removed 2 bases at V and 2 bases at J, with 13 bases between. The CDR3 runs 15 residues. The germline gives CDR1 SGHVS, CDR2 FQNEAQ. The CDR3 nucleotides read TGTGCCAGCAGCTTACGTCAAGGGTGGGCCTACGAGCAGTACTTC. Amino acid sequence: CASSLRQGWAYEQYF.